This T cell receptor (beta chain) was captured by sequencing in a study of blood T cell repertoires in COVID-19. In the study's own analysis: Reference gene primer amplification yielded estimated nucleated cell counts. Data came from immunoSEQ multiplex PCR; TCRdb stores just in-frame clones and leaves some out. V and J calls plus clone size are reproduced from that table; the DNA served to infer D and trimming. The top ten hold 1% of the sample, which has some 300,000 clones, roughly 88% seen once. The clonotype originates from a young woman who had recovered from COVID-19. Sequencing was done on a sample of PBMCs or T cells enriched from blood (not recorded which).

The CDR3 loop reads CASSEMTGAKSEKLFF. The CDR3, as DNA: TGTGCCAGCAGCGAAATGACAGGGGCCAAGAGTGAAAAACTGTTTTTT. V is TRBV5-6 and J is TRBJ1-4; TRBD1 aligns across 8 bases. The V gene's germline CDR1 is SGHDT and CDR2 YYEEEE. With V trimmed by 4 bases and J by 7 bases, 12 bases remained unmatched. The CDR3 extends over 16 amino acids.